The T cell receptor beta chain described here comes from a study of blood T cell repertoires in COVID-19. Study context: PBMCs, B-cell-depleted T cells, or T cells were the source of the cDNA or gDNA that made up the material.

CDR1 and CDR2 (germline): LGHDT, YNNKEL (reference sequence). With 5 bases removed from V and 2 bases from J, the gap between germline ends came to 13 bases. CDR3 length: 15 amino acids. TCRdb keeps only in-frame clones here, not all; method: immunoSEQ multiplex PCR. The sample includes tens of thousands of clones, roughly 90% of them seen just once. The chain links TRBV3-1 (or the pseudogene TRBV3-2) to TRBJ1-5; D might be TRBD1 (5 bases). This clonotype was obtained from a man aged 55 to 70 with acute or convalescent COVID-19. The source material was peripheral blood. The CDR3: CASSGGPGGNQPQHF. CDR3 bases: TGTGCCAGCAGCGGGGGACCGGGAGGCAATCAGCCCCAGCATTTT.